These 8 T cell receptor beta chains came from one sample sequenced in a study of blood T cell repertoires in COVID-19. Sequencing used immunoSEQ multiplex PCR; TCRdb keeps in-frame clones, though not all of them. Of just over 200,000 clones in the sample, around three quarters were seen once. Material for sequencing was peripheral blood. All receptors derive from a woman between 65 and 79 years old with acute or convalescent COVID-19.

In DNA, the CDR3 is TGTGCCACCAGCAGAGAACAGGGCGAATCACCCCTCCACTTT. It specifies CATSREQGESPLHF. This chain joins TRBV15 and TRBJ1-6; D perhaps matches TRBD1 (6 bases). V was trimmed by 0 bases and J by 10 bases, leaving 10 bases between them. Germline V gene data show CDR1 as LNHNV and CDR2 as YYDKDF (reference sequence). This CDR3 spans 14 amino acids.

The chain combines TRBV7-6 with TRBJ1-1; D is undetermined. CDR3 length equals 13 residues. Germline V gives CDR1 SGHVS, CDR2 FNYEAQ. Between the trimmed V and J ends, which lost 2 bases and 4 bases, there was a span of 8 bases. The CDR3 protein is CASSLLSGTEAFF. CDR3 in DNA: TGTGCCAGCAGCTTACTTTCCGGCACTGAAGCTTTCTTT. Full variable domain (remainder filled in from reference TRBV7-6 and TRBJ1-1): GAGVSQSPRYKVTKRGQDVALRCDPISGHVSLYWYRQALGQGPEFLTYFNYEAQQDKSGLPNDRFSAERPEGSISTLTIQRTEQRDSAMYRCASSLLSGTEAFFGQGTRLTVV.

This chain links TRBV28 with TRBJ2-2; TRBD2 might be the D (5 bases). V gave up 6 bases and J gave up 0 bases, with 11 bases separating them. In germline, CDR1 is MDHEN, CDR2 SYDVKM. The CDR3 covers 15 residues. The CDR3 DNA is TGTGCCAGCAGCAGAGCGGACTCGAACACCGGGGAGCTGTTTTTT. The encoded protein is CASSRADSNTGELFF.

This chain connects TRBV6-2 or TRBV6-3 to TRBJ2-3; 14 positions agree with TRBD2. This CDR3 is built from 19 residues. V was clipped by 2 bases and J by 3 bases; unmatched bases: 10. The germline V gene encodes CDR1 MNHEY and CDR2 SVGEGT. The CDR3: CASSYQLGLAGAVTDTQYF. CDR3 sequence (DNA): TGTGCCAGCAGTTACCAGTTGGGACTAGCGGGAGCAGTTACAGATACGCAGTATTTT.

The chain uses TRBV19 and TRBJ1-5; D ambiguous. The CDR3 loop spans 15 amino acids. CDR1 is LNHDA, CDR2 SQIVND, per germline (reference sequence). V was cut by 2 bases and J by 0 bases, with 8 bases left in between. CDR3 bases: TGTGCCAGTAGTATACAGCGGTATAGCAATCAGCCCCAGCATTTT. This translates into CASSIQRYSNQPQHF.

The chain combines TRBV5-5 with TRBJ2-7, with 7 bases lining up with TRBD2. V trimming: 4 bases; J trimming: 5 bases; junction bases outside the gene matches: 6. The CDR3 sequence is 13 residues long. Germline V gene lookup returns CDR1 SGHKS and CDR2 YYEKEE (reference sequence). The CDR3 nucleotides read TGTGCCAGCAGCCCCACTAGCGCTAACGAGCAGTACTTC. Its translation is CASSPTSANEQYF.

The DNA for the CDR3 is TGTGCCAGCAGTTACGTTTCAGGGGCCGGAGAGACCCAGTACTTC. It yields the protein CASSYVSGAGETQYF. This chain links TRBV6-6 with TRBJ2-5; the D gene is possibly TRBD1 (6 bases). Germline assignment: CDR1 MNHNY and CDR2 SVGAGI (reference sequence). CDR3 length: 15 amino acids. The V gene lost 2 bases and the J gene lost 4 bases, with 14 bases spanning the gap.

This rearrangement joins TRBV12-3 or TRBV12-4 to TRBJ2-1; unclear D gene. There are 13 residues in the CDR3. V lost 3 bases to trimming and J lost 5 bases, with 8 bases between them. The CDR3 spells CASSFSQNNEQFF. In DNA, the CDR3 is TGTGCCAGCAGTTTCTCACAGAACAATGAGCAGTTCTTC.